The 14 T cell receptor beta chains listed next were all sequenced from one sample in a study of blood T cell repertoires in COVID-19. Method: immunoSEQ multiplex PCR; TCRdb's copy keeps in-frame clones and lacks some. The sample includes just over 90,000 clones, 90% of them seen just once. The material sequenced was peripheral blood. These receptor sequences come from a human donor with active COVID-19. The donor label of this sample is uncertain.

This clone has only one observation. V and J are TRBV18 and TRBJ2-2; tentative D call: TRBD1 (6 bases). Looked up from germline, CDR1 is KGHSH and CDR2 is LQKENI. This CDR3 is 15 amino acids long. Trimming pared 2 bases from V and 4 bases from J, leaving 11 bases between. CDR3 sequence reads: CASSPRTRGTGELFF. The CDR3 DNA sequence: TGTGCCAGCTCACCAAGGACCAGGGGCACCGGGGAGCTGTTTTTT.

The chain links TRBV28 to TRBJ1-1; 7 bases map to TRBD1. Germline lookup yields CDR1 MDHEN and CDR2 SYDVKM. CDR3 length: 15 amino acids. V lost 2 bases and J lost 0; bases outside the gene matches: 3. CDR3 loop: CASSLRGQLNTEAFF. In DNA form, the CDR3 reads TGTGCCAGCAGTTTACGGGGACAGTTGAACACTGAAGCTTTCTTT.

The genes are TRBV12-3 or TRBV12-4 and TRBJ1-1; tentative D call: TRBD1 (5 bases). This CDR3 contains 12 residues. The V gene lost 3 bases and the J gene lost 6 bases, with 8 bases spanning the gap. CDR3 DNA sequence: TGTGCCAGCAGTTTTGGACAAGCTGAAGCTTTCTTT. Its protein product is CASSFGQAEAFF.

This chain uses TRBV7-6 with TRBJ2-1; D is perhaps TRBD2 (7 bases). The CDR3 contains 16 residues. Trimming stripped 2 bases from V and 0 bases from J, with 11 bases between. CDR1 is SGHVS, CDR2 FNYEAQ, per germline. Here the CDR3 reads CASSLRGANSYNEQFF. CDR3 DNA sequence: TGTGCCAGCAGCTTACGGGGGGCTAACTCCTACAATGAGCAGTTCTTC.

The chain couples TRBV9 to TRBJ1-2, with D perhaps TRBD1 (6 bases). The ends were cut back, 0 bases at V and 8 bases at J, with 14 bases in the middle. Germline lookup yields CDR1 SGDLS and CDR2 YYNGEE. The CDR3 extends over 14 amino acids. The CDR3 is CASSVDNREGGYTF. As DNA, the CDR3 is TGTGCCAGCAGCGTAGATAACAGGGAGGGCGGCTACACCTTC.

This clone appeared once. The chain combines TRBV6-4 with TRBJ2-3; D perhaps matches TRBD1 (5 bases). The CDR3 extends over 16 amino acids. The V gene lost 2 bases and the J gene lost 5 bases, with 17 bases spanning the gap. Per germline, CDR1 MRHNA and CDR2 SNTAGT. In nucleotides, the CDR3 is TGTGCCAGCAGTGACCCAGGCAGGGCCCTATTAGATACGCAGTATTTT. It translates to CASSDPGRALLDTQYF.

V gene TRBV19 combines with J gene TRBJ2-1; D unclear. The CDR3 loop spans 12 amino acids. CDR1 and CDR2 from the germline V gene are LNHDA and SQIVND (reference sequence). V lost 3 bases and J lost 8, with 8 bases in between. The DNA of the CDR3 is TGTGCCAGTAGTATTGGGCATGATGAGCAGTTCTTC. Translation: CASSIGHDEQFF.

The chain uses TRBV6-6 and TRBJ2-2; D is perhaps TRBD2 (5 bases). The CDR3 has 16 residues. The germline gives CDR1 MNHNY, CDR2 SVGAGI (reference sequence). V shed 0 bases and J shed 1 base, with 9 bases lying between them. CDR3 in amino acids: CASSYSTGMNTGELFF. The CDR3 nucleotides are TGTGCCAGCAGTTACTCCACGGGGATGAACACCGGGGAGCTGTTTTTT.

This chain links TRBV18 with TRBJ2-5; D remains ambiguous. The V end lost 0 bases, the J end lost 4 bases, and 9 bases lay between the germline ends. This CDR3 contains 14 residues. CDR1 and CDR2 from the germline V gene are KGHSH and LQKENI. The CDR3 reads CASSPPGSRETQYF. CDR3 DNA sequence: TGTGCCAGCTCACCACCGGGTAGCCGAGAGACCCAGTACTTC.

The table lists this clone with a few counts. The chain combines TRBV27 with TRBJ1-1; possible D gene TRBD1, 5 bases. Germline V CDR1 and CDR2: MNHEY, SMNVEV (reference sequence). The CDR3 extends over 14 amino acids. V lost 0 bases and J 1 base, leaving 6 bases between the germline ends. CDR3 protein: CASSLSTGNTEAFF. CDR3 nucleotides: TGTGCCAGCAGTTTATCTACAGGGAACACTGAAGCTTTCTTT.

This chain uses TRBV6-5 with TRBJ2-3, with 8 bases lining up with TRBD1. CDR3 length: 16 residues. Trimming took 0 bases from V and 0 from J; bases not matched to a gene: 2. Germline CDR1 is MNHEY and CDR2 is SVGAGI. CDR3 in DNA: TGTGCCAGCAGTTACTCCAACAGGGGGAGCACAGATACGCAGTATTTT. It specifies CASSYSNRGSTDTQYF.

The chain links TRBV28 to TRBJ1-1; D is possibly TRBD1 (6 bases). The CDR3 spans 14 residues. V gave up 4 bases and J gave up 3 bases, with 12 bases separating them. From germline, CDR1 is MDHEN and CDR2 SYDVKM. The CDR3 bases are TGTGCCAGCAGTTCTAAGGACAGAGACACTGAAGCTTTCTTT. It yields the protein CASSSKDRDTEAFF.

As to this clone: Additional DNA sequences in this sample encode the identical CDR3. V is TRBV18 and J is TRBJ2-1; TRBD2 aligns across 7 bases. Per germline, CDR1 KGHSH and CDR2 LQKENI. V gave up 0 bases and J gave up 2 bases; unmatched junction bases: 1. The CDR3 is 15 amino acids. The CDR3 nucleotides read TGTGCCAGCTCACCACCAGCGGGGACCTACAATGAGCAGTTCTTC. Amino acid sequence: CASSPPAGTYNEQFF.

The V and J genes are TRBV12-1 and TRBJ2-6; the table calls TRBD2, which could not be checked here. TRBV12-1 is described as a pseudogene. CDR3 length: 15 amino acids. The CDR3 DNA is TGTGCCAGCAGCTTTCTGCCGGGTGGGGCCAACGTCCTGACTTTC. It is translated as CASSFLPGGANVLTF.